The T cell receptor (beta chain) under discussion was sequenced for a study of cytomegalovirus exposure and HLA in healthy donors. Looking at the study overall: Earlier findings included about 120 million unique TCR beta sequences obtained from about 180 million T cells.

Study results and caveats: In a later analysis, TCR association rates varied by HLA locus: DRB1 most, HLA-C fewest. For TCR beta chains, V- and J-gene trimming was later linked to a missense DCLRE1C variant.

Germline V gene sequence: CDR1 ENHRY, CDR2 SYGVKD. The CDR3 runs to 16 residues. Trimming removed 5 bases from V and 3 bases from J; junction bases left unmatched: 8. The PCR had 60 Vbeta and 13 Jbeta primers. In the original workflow: The count from a later analysis was about 80 million unique TCR beta chains, some 10 million of them shared. Measured with immunoSEQ multiplex PCR; TCRdb has only the in-frame clones, and not every one. The V and J calls and clone size are taken from that table; D and trimming were inferred from the DNA. The sample contains about 160,000 clones, around 88% of which appear only once. A note on this clone: Its antigen is unidentified.

The chain has TRBV10-3 and TRBJ2-1, with TRBD2 identical over 9 bases. This receptor was taken from a woman aged 25 to 39 in good health and CMV-seronegative. Sequences were obtained from PBMCs. The CDR3 bases are TGTGCCATCAGTCCTGGCGGGGGGGAGGGCTACAATGAGCAGTTCTTC. Its translation: CAISPGGGEGYNEQFF.